These 26 T cell receptor beta chains were all obtained from the same sample, sequenced in a study of T cell repertoires in cytomegalovirus infection. TCRdb used MiXCR to reprocess the reads, holding one entry per CDR3 protein. This table holds roughly 200,000 distinct CDR3 sequences, about 17% found once. Input material: CD8+ T cells from PBMCs. These receptors came from a human donor in good health (CMV status not recorded). Some clones in this sample may be carry-over from other donors' samples.

This clonotype was counted between two and nine times. The chain links TRBV20-1 to TRBJ2-4, with D possibly matching TRBD1 (6 bases). V was trimmed by 1 base and J by 9 bases, leaving 10 bases between them. The CDR3 length is 12 residues. Germline CDR1 and CDR2: DFQATT and SNEGSKA (reference sequence). The CDR3 reads CSARGGGVIQYF. Here the CDR3 DNA reads TGCAGTGCTAGAGGAGGGGGAGTCATTCAGTACTTC.

V gene TRBV28 combines with J gene TRBJ1-2; the D gene is possibly TRBD1 (5 bases). Germline CDR1 MDHEN, CDR2 SYDVKM. The CDR3 loop spans 11 amino acids. V was pared by 11 bases and J by 4 bases, with 11 bases between. For the CDR3, the DNA is TGTGCCGGTAGGGGAACCTATGGCTACACCTTC. It translates to CAGRGTYGYTF.

This clonotype was counted a few times. The rearrangement joins TRBV7-2 to TRBJ1-2; 11 nucleotides agree with TRBD1. V shed 0 bases, J shed 1 base, and the junction held 7 bases outside the gene matches. CDR1 SGHTA and CDR2 FQGNSA come from the germline V gene. This CDR3 is 18 amino acids long. CDR3 in DNA: TGTGCCAGCAGCTTAGCGCCAGGACAGGGGGCCTTTAACTATGGCTACACCTTC. Translating gives CASSLAPGQGAFNYGYTF.

Many counts were recorded for this clonotype. The V and J genes are TRBV7-2 and TRBJ2-7; tentatively, D is TRBD1 (5 bases). From germline, CDR1 is SGHTA and CDR2 FQGNSA. Trimming stripped 5 bases from V and 0 bases from J, with 11 bases between. CDR3 length equals 14 residues. CDR3 nucleotides: TGTGCCAGCAGCCTAGTTACAGGCTCCTACGAGCAGTACTTC. Translating gives CASSLVTGSYEQYF.

This clonotype was counted between two and nine times. J is TRBJ2-7 and V is TRBV11-2; D gene unclear. Germline V CDR1 and CDR2: SGHAT, FQNNGV. The CDR3 loop spans 13 amino acids. Trimming removed 0 bases from V and 3 bases from J, with 6 bases in between. The DNA for the CDR3 is TGTGCCAGCAGCTTAGATCCGGGCTACGAGCAGTACTTC. Protein product: CASSLDPGYEQYF.

This clonotype occurred a few times. The rearrangement joins TRBV15 to TRBJ1-5, with D tentatively TRBD1 (5 bases). The ends were cut back, 3 bases at V and 5 bases at J, with 20 bases in the middle. The germline CDR1 and CDR2 sequences are LNHNV and YYDKDF (reference sequence). The CDR3 loop spans 17 amino acids. In nucleotides, the CDR3 is TGTGCCACCAGCAGCCGAGGGAAGGGGAAGGAGGATCAGCCCCAGCATTTT. This sequence encodes CATSSRGKGKEDQPQHF. Full variable domain (rest looked up from reference TRBV15 and TRBJ1-5): DAMVIQNPRYQVTQFGKPVTLSCSQTLNHNVMYWYQQKSSQAPKLLFHYYDKDFNNEADTPDNFQSRRPNTSFCFLDIRSPGLGDTAMYLCATSSRGKGKEDQPQHFGDGTRLSIL.

The chain links TRBV28 to TRBJ1-5; D is perhaps TRBD1 (5 bases). This CDR3 is 14 amino acids long. Germline V lookup: CDR1 MDHEN, CDR2 SYDVKM. Trimming removed 3 bases at V and 6 bases at J, with 12 bases between. CDR3 in amino acids: CASSFVAGFQPQHF. CDR3 DNA: TGTGCCAGCAGTTTCGTAGCAGGGTTTCAGCCCCAGCATTTT.

The chain has TRBV10-3 and TRBJ1-1, with D perhaps matching TRBD1 (5 bases). V was shortened by 0 bases and J by 7 bases, with 9 bases between the two germline ends. CDR3 size: 13 residues. CDR1 and CDR2 from the germline V gene are ENHRY and SYGVKD. DNA for the CDR3: TGTGCCATCAGTGAGTCGAGGGGCGGTGAAGCTTTCTTT. Its translation is CAISESRGGEAFF.

This clonotype has more than one count but fewer than ten. The CDR3 is CASGPPRFSNQPQHF. In nucleotides, the CDR3 is TGTGCTAGTGGTCCTCCCCGGTTTAGCAATCAGCCCCAGCATTTT. V usage is TRBV12-5 and J usage is TRBJ1-5; no clear D gene. The CDR3 length is 15 residues. Between the trimmed V and J ends, which lost 5 bases and 0 bases, there was a span of 11 bases. Germline V CDR1 and CDR2: LGHNT, FRNRAP. The full variable domain, its missing parts supplied by reference TRBV12-5 and TRBJ1-5, is DARVTQTPRHKVTEMGQEVTMRCQPILGHNTVFWYRQTMMQGLELLAYFRNRAPLDDSGMPKDRFSAEMPDATLATLKIQPSEPRDSAVYFCASGPPRFSNQPQHFGDGTRLSIL.

This clonotype was recorded a few times. This sequence joins TRBV4-3 and TRBJ2-5; the match to TRBD1 covers 7 bases. This CDR3 has 15 residues. Germline values: CDR1 LGHNA, CDR2 YSLEER. The V gene end was trimmed by 2 bases and the J gene end by 5 bases; junction bases not matched to a gene: 8. CDR3 in DNA: TGCGCCAGCAGCCAATCTAGGGGGCGCCGGGAGACCCAGTACTTC. Its protein is CASSQSRGRRETQYF.

V is TRBV12-3 or TRBV12-4 and J is TRBJ2-5, with 10 positions matching TRBD1. The CDR3 is made up of 14 amino acids. V was clipped by 3 bases and J by 5 bases; unmatched bases: 3. CDR3: CASSLTGGAETQYF. CDR3 nucleotide sequence: TGTGCCAGCAGTTTGACAGGGGGCGCGGAGACCCAGTACTTC.

The table lists this clonotype with a few counts. This sequence joins TRBV6-5 and TRBJ1-1; D possibly corresponds to TRBD1 (5 bases). The CDR3 is made up of 14 amino acids. Trimming removed 0 bases at V and 1 base at J, with 6 bases between. The germline CDR1 and CDR2 sequences are MNHEY and SVGAGI. CDR3 bases: TGTGCCAGCAGTTACTCAGGGGCGAACACTGAAGCTTTCTTT. It translates to CASSYSGANTEAFF.

The table lists this clonotype with a few counts. The V call is TRBV4-2, the J call TRBJ1-1; tentative D call: TRBD1 (6 bases). Looked up from germline, CDR1 is LGHNA and CDR2 is YNFKEQ. The V end was cut by 0 bases, the J end by 4 bases, with 9 bases between. The CDR3 is 14 amino acids. CDR3 loop: CASSQEAGATEAFF. The CDR3 DNA sequence: TGTGCCAGCAGCCAAGAAGCAGGGGCCACTGAAGCTTTCTTT.

The rearrangement links TRBV28 to TRBJ1-2, with TRBD1 matching 9 bases. There are 15 residues in the CDR3. Germline assignment: CDR1 MDHEN and CDR2 SYDVKM. The V segment lost 5 bases and the J segment 5 bases; nucleotides outside the gene matches: 9. The CDR3: CASSGTGQGVYGYTF. Written as DNA, the CDR3 is TGTGCCAGCAGTGGGACAGGGCAGGGGGTATATGGCTACACCTTC.

CDR3 sequence (DNA): TGTGCCAGCAGTTATGACGGTCAAGCTAACTATGGCTACACCTTC. Translation: CASSYDGQANYGYTF. The chain has TRBV27 and TRBJ1-2, with unresolved D. The CDR3 length is 15 residues. V gave up 4 bases and J gave up 0 bases, with 12 bases separating them. Looked up from germline, CDR1 is MNHEY and CDR2 is SMNVEV (reference sequence).

This clonotype appeared a few times. This chain connects TRBV7-6 to TRBJ1-2; unclear D gene. Per germline, CDR1 SGHVS and CDR2 FNYEAQ. The CDR3 loop spans 13 amino acids. V dropped 4 bases and J dropped 4 bases, with 10 bases sitting between them. The CDR3, as DNA: TGTGCCAGCAGCTCGAAGAGAAGCTATGGCTACACCTTC. It codes for CASSSKRSYGYTF.

In its sample, this clonotype was seen a few times. The J gene is TRBJ2-5, the V gene TRBV6-2 or TRBV6-3; weak D call: TRBD2 (5 bases). The germline V gene has CDR1 MNHEY and CDR2 SVGEGT. CDR3 length equals 16 residues. Trimming removed 0 bases from V and 1 base from J, with 12 bases in between. The CDR3 DNA sequence: TGTGCCAGCAGTTACTCGGTCGGGGTCCTCCAAGAGACCCAGTACTTC. Residues: CASSYSVGVLQETQYF.

The chain links TRBV5-1 to TRBJ2-1, with D perhaps matching TRBD1 or TRBD2 (6 bases each). The V end lost 2 bases, the J end lost 10 bases, and 13 bases lay between the germline ends. CDR1 SGHRS and CDR2 YFSETQ come from the germline V gene. This CDR3 spans 13 amino acids. The CDR3 DNA reads as TGCGCCAGCAGCTTTAAGGGGGGCCGGGAGCAGTTCTTC. Encoded protein: CASSFKGGREQFF.

The table lists this clonotype with a few counts. This chain joins TRBV5-6 and TRBJ1-1; 8 nucleotides line up with TRBD1. The CDR3 has 13 residues. Trimming cost V 4 bases and J 4 bases; bases outside gene matches: 3. Germline V CDR1 and CDR2: SGHDT, YYEEEE. This CDR3 is CASSRTGSTEAFF. In DNA form, the CDR3 reads TGTGCCAGCAGCCGGACAGGGAGCACTGAAGCTTTCTTT.

This chain links TRBV14 with TRBJ2-1, with D perhaps matching TRBD2 (6 bases). Germline lookup yields CDR1 SGHDN and CDR2 FVKESK. The CDR3 totals 16 residues. With 3 bases removed from V and 4 bases from J, the gap between germline ends came to 16 bases. The CDR3 nucleotides read TGTGCCAGCAGCCACTGGGTTCCGGGGGAGTACAATGAGCAGTTCTTC. This encodes CASSHWVPGEYNEQFF.

The V gene is TRBV5-1, the J gene TRBJ2-3, with TRBD1 identical over 7 bases. J lost 0 bases, V lost 0 bases, and 7 bases had no gene match. CDR3 size: 17 residues. Germline values: CDR1 SGHRS, CDR2 YFSETQ. The chain's CDR3 is CASSLDRGPTSTDTQYF. The CDR3 region has the DNA TGCGCCAGCAGCTTGGACAGGGGCCCAACAAGCACAGATACGCAGTATTTT.

This rearrangement joins TRBV9 to TRBJ2-2, with D possibly being TRBD1 or TRBD2 (5 bases each). V dropped 4 bases and J dropped 6 bases, with 16 bases sitting between them. Germline CDR1 and CDR2: SGDLS and YYNGEE. The CDR3 runs 15 residues. The CDR3 sequence: CASSLDLGVPGELFF. As DNA, the CDR3 is TGTGCCAGCAGCCTAGATCTGGGGGTCCCCGGGGAGCTGTTTTTT.

This clonotype has more than one count but fewer than ten. The rearrangement links TRBV10-3 to TRBJ2-7; TRBD1 agrees at 10 bases. The length of the CDR3 is 14 residues. Germline-derived CDR1 and CDR2 are ENHRY and SYGVKD. V shed 7 bases, J shed 5 bases, and the junction held 8 bases outside the gene matches. The CDR3 bases are TGTGCCATCAACGCTCCGGGACAGGGGAACGAGCAGTACTTC. Its translation: CAINAPGQGNEQYF.

This clonotype was picked up a small number of times. This sequence joins TRBV14 and TRBJ1-5; 8 bases line up with TRBD1. The length of the CDR3 is 14 residues. Germline-derived CDR1 and CDR2 are SGHDN and FVKESK. Losses at the gene ends were 4 bases for V and 11 bases for J; bases not matched to a gene: 10. CDR3 DNA sequence: TGTGCCAGCAGCCCGTGGGACAGGCCCGAGACCCAGCATTTT. This encodes CASSPWDRPETQHF.

The rearrangement uses TRBV7-2 and TRBJ2-3; 7 nucleotides align to TRBD2. Germline assignment: CDR1 SGHTA and CDR2 FQGNSA. Trimming took 1 base from V and 5 from J; bases not matched to a gene: 6. CDR3 length: 15 amino acids. CDR3: CASSLVAGREDTQYF. For the CDR3, the DNA is TGTGCCAGCAGCTTAGTGGCGGGGAGGGAAGATACGCAGTATTTT.

This clonotype was seen a few times. This rearrangement joins TRBV7-9 to TRBJ1-6, with D possibly matching TRBD1 (6 bases). CDR1 is SEHNR, CDR2 FQNEAQ, per germline (reference sequence). With 0 bases removed from V and 6 bases from J, the gap between germline ends came to 9 bases. The CDR3 spans 15 residues. CDR3 protein: CASSLAGRGNSPLHF. The CDR3 bases are TGTGCCAGCAGCTTAGCTGGCAGGGGTAATTCACCCCTCCACTTT.